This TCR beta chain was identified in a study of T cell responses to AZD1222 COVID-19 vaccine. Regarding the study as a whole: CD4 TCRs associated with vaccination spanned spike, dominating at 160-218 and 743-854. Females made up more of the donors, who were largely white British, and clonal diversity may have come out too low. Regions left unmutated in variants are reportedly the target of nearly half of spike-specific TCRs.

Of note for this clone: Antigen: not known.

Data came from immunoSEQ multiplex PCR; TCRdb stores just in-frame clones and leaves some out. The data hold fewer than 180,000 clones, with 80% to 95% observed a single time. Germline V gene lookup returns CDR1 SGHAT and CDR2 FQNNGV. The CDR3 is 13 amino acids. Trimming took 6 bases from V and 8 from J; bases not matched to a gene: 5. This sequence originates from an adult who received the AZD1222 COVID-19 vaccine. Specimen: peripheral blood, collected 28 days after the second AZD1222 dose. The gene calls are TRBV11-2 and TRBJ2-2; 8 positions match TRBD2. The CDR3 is CASSSSGSGELFF. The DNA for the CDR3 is TGTGCCAGCAGTTCTAGCGGGTCGGGGGAGCTGTTTTTT.